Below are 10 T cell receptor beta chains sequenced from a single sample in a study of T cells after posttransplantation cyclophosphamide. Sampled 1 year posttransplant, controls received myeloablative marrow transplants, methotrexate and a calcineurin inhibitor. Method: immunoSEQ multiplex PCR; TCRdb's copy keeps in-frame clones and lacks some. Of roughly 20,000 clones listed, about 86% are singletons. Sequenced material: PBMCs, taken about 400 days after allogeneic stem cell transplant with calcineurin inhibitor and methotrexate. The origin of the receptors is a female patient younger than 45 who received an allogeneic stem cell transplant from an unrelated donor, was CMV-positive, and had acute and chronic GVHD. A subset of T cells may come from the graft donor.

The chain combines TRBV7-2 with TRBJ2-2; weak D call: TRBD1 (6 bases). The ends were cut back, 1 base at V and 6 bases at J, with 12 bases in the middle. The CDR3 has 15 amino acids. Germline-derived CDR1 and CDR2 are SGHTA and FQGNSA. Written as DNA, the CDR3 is TGTGCCAGCAGCTTAGTAGTCAGGGGTGCCGGGGAGCTGTTTTTT. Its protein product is CASSLVVRGAGELFF.

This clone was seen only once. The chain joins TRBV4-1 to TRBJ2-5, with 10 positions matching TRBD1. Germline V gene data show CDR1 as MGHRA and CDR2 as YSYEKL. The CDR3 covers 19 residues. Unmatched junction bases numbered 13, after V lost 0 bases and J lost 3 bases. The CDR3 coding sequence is TGCGCCAGCAGCCAAGATTCGGCTGGGACAGGGGTCGACGAAGAGACCCAGTACTTC. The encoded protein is CASSQDSAGTGVDEETQYF.

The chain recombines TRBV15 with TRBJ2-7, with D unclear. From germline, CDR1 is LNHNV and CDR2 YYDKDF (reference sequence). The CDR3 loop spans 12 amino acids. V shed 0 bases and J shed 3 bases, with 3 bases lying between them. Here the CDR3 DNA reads TGTGCCACCAGCAGAGACTTCTACGAGCAGTACTTC. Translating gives CATSRDFYEQYF.

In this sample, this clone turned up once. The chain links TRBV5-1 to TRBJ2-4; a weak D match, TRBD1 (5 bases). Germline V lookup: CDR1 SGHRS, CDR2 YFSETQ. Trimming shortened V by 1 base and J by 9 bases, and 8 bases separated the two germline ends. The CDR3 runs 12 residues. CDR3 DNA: TGCGCCAGCAGCTTGATTAGGGGCATTCAGTACTTC. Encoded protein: CASSLIRGIQYF. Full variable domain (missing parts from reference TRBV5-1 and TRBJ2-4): KAGVTQTPRYLIKTRGQQVTLSCSPISGHRSVSWYQQTPGQGLQFLFEYFSETQRNKGNFPGRFSGRQFSNSRSEMNVSTLELGDSALYLCASSLIRGIQYFGAGTRLSVL.

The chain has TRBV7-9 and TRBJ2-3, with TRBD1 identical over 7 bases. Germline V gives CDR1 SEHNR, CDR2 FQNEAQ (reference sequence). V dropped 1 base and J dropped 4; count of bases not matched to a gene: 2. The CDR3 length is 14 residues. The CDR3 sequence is CASSLGTGPDTQYF. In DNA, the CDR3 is TGTGCCAGCAGCTTAGGGACAGGACCAGATACGCAGTATTTT.

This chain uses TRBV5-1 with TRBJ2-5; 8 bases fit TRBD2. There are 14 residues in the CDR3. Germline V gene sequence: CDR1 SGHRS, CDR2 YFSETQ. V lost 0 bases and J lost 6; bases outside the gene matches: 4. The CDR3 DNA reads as TGCGCCAGCAGCTTGGGAGCGGGAGAACAGACCCAGTACTTC. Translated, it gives CASSLGAGEQTQYF.

DNA of the CDR3: TGTGCCAGCAGCCCCCGGACTAGCGGGGCCACAGATACGCAGTATTTT. Translation gives CASSPRTSGATDTQYF. V is TRBV11-3 and J is TRBJ2-3, with 12 bases lining up with TRBD2. The CDR3 contains 16 residues. Germline V lookup: CDR1 SGHNT, CDR2 YENEEA. J lost 2 bases, V lost 5 bases, and 5 bases had no gene match.

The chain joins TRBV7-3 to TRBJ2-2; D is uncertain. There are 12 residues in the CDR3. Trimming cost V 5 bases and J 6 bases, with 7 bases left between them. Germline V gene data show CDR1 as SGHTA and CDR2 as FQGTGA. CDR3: CASSQESGELFF. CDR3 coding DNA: TGTGCCAGCAGCCAGGAATCCGGGGAGCTGTTTTTT.

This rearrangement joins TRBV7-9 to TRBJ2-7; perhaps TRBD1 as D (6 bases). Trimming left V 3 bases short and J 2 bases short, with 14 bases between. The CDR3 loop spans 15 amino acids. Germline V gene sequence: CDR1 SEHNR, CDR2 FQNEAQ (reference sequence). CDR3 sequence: CASSFHWDKPYEQYF. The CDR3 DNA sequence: TGTGCCAGCAGCTTCCATTGGGACAAGCCCTACGAGCAGTACTTC.

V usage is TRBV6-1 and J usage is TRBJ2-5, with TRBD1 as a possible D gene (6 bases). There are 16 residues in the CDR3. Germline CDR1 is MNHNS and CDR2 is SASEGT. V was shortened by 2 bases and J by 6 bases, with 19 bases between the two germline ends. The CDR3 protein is CASSERAGVIRKTQYF. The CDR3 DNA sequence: TGTGCCAGCAGTGAAAGGGCAGGGGTGATCCGAAAGACCCAGTACTTC.